This T cell receptor beta chain was recovered during a study of shared clonotypes between healthy human individuals (dated by TCRdb to about 2020). As for the study more broadly: A couple of women and a few men aged 18 to 49 years were included in the cohort. For each donor, CD4 naive and CD4 memory were each given three plates, CD8 naive was given two plates, and CD8 memory was given one plate. To estimate repertoire size and how much clonotypes are shared between individuals, the study performed deep sequencing of blood TCR repertoires from about 5 healthy adults. To increase sequencing depth and limit assay-specific biases, different laboratories used diverse techniques to prepare libraries and sequence TCR repertoires. Each donor's leukapheresis produced roughly between about 0.8 and 10 billion PBMCs.

CDR1 is given as MNHEY and CDR2 as SVGAGI, both from the germline V gene. V loses 2 bases, J loses 2 bases, and the germline ends lie 4 bases apart. Spanning cysteine to phenylalanine, the CDR3 consists of 13 amino acids. The DNA shown is the 39-base CDR3, in frame from base 1. General findings and caveats noted by the study authors: Sampling was restricted to blood, and TCR repertoires in tissues likely differ from the TCR repertoires found in blood. Sharing across four donors was observed for about 4.8% of naive CD4, 3% to 4% of naive CD8, roughly 2.4% of memory CD4, and roughly 0.43% of memory CD8 clonotypes. Because the study included a small number of donors, the genetic and exposure-history diversity represented was limited. Larger estimated clonotype richness was generally found for naive subsets than for memory subsets. Based on pairwise subsampling, the degree of clonotype sharing among donors was expected to be affected by sequencing depth. Compared with non-shared clonotypes, the clonotypes found in all four sorted-subset donors had higher generation probabilities. Even with the large sequencing depth, rarefaction of the sorted-subset datasets indicated that sequencing was incomplete.

Using the deep immunoSEQ assay, TCR CDR3 regions were amplified from genomic DNA by multiplex PCR. For each cell subset, the extracted genomic DNA was distributed evenly across all wells of several immunoSEQ 96-well plates, and each plate served as one replicate. For sorted subsets, around 200 ng genomic DNA, equal to approximately 30,000 T cell genomes, was loaded into each replicate PCR. Purified libraries were measured with a Qubit 3.0 fluorometer, size-checked on a Bioanalyzer 2100, and measured again with the KAPA Library Quantification kit. A separate single-read 150-cycle Illumina NextSeq 550 flow cell was used to sequence each immunoSEQ 96-well plate. As for the original processing: The immunoSEQ output contained only junctional sequences without quality scores, so filtering could not match that applied to full-length reads. Sequences were annotated with PyIR, a Python wrapper for IgBLAST v1.9, using IMGT germline references to assign V/J genes and CDR3. Reads were removed for weak V/J assignments (E-value above 1e-6), missing CDR3, stop codons, out-of-frame junctions, or ambiguous translated residues. A V3J clonotype was defined by an identical inferred V gene, J gene, and CDR3 amino acid sequence. Percentage overlap between repertoires was calculated by dividing the number of shared unique clonotypes by the size of the smaller repertoire. RTK rarefaction, the Chao1 estimator, and Recon v2.1 estimates of unobserved clonotypes were used to assess repertoire richness. Generation probabilities were computed with OLGA for all TCRbeta clonotypes obtained by the gDNA method from a few donors. The table comes from immuneACCESS by way of TCRdb, which keeps in-frame sequences with V and J called. Part of the clones is missing from these tables; in studies checked, under half for an unresolved V gene and the rest for unknown reasons. V and J calls and clone size are as listed in that table; D and trimming were resolved from the DNA. This sample has roughly 2,500,000 clones in its table, and more than 85% of those were observed once. Roughly 0.36% of the sample lies in the top ten.

On this clone: Its target antigen remains unknown. Within one base of it there is no much larger clone, and no base qualities were kept. At the DNA level, this CDR3 is encoded by other sequences in the same sample as well.

The donors were healthy, HIV-negative adults who had no recently reported acute infections or vaccinations. Every donor was a Caucasian adult living in Nashville, Tennessee, USA. CD4+ T cells were enriched through magnetic negative selection, after which naive cells were positively selected on CD45RA and the remaining negative fraction served as the memory subset. Blood was obtained by leukapheresis, after which PBMCs were separated by Ficoll-Histopaque density gradient centrifugation and cryopreserved in liquid nitrogen vapor phase. Analytical flow cytometry was used to check the purity and quantity of each magnetically sorted T cell population. Each sorted fraction had its genomic DNA isolated and then quantified by UV absorbance on a Nanodrop 2000c.

This clonotype originated in a man aged 18 to 30 in good health. Some clones in this sample may be carry-over from other donors' samples. The rearranged segments are TRBV6-5 and TRBJ1-5; a confident D gene designation cannot be given. The sample was naive CD4+ T cells from PBMCs. The cell subset or site label, as the study defines it: CD45RA+ positively selected. The CDR3 is CASSYGGNQPQHF. The nucleotides read TGTGCCAGCAGTTACGGCGGCAATCAGCCCCAGCATTTT.